These 3 T cell receptor beta chains originate from one sample sequenced in a study of shared clonotypes between healthy human individuals. Data came from immunoSEQ multiplex PCR; TCRdb stores just in-frame clones and leaves some out. The sample lists 450,000 to 500,000 clones; roughly 85% were seen once. Sequenced input: PBMCs. The source is a woman aged 40 to 55 in good health. Some clones in this sample may be carry-over from other donors' samples.

This chain connects TRBV29-1 to TRBJ2-7; 8 nucleotides match TRBD2. The germline V gene has CDR1 SQVTM and CDR2 ANQGSEA. This CDR3 has 16 residues. Unmatched junction bases numbered 10, after V lost 0 bases and J lost 3 bases. The CDR3 sequence is CSVEDRRAGVGYEQYF. The CDR3, as DNA: TGCAGCGTTGAAGATAGGAGAGCGGGAGTGGGCTACGAGCAGTACTTC.

This clone was counted only a few times. The V gene is TRBV19, the J gene TRBJ2-3; D not certain. In germline, CDR1 is LNHDA, CDR2 SQIVND (reference sequence). The V end lost 1 base, the J end lost 9 bases, and 5 bases lay between the germline ends. There are 11 residues in the CDR3. CDR3 nucleotides: TGTGCCAGTAGTATAGGGAGAACGCAGTATTTT. This encodes CASSIGRTQYF.

The rearrangement joins TRBV5-1 to TRBJ1-1; TRBD1 aligns across 9 bases. Germline V gene lookup returns CDR1 SGHRS and CDR2 YFSETQ. CDR3 length: 14 amino acids. J lost 6 bases, V lost 3 bases, and 6 bases had no gene match. The CDR3 region is CASSSQQGAPEAFF. DNA for the CDR3: TGCGCCAGCAGCTCACAACAGGGGGCGCCTGAAGCTTTCTTT. Together with reference TRBV5-1 and TRBJ1-1, the CDR3 gives the full variable domain: KAGVTQTPRYLIKTRGQQVTLSCSPISGHRSVSWYQQTPGQGLQFLFEYFSETQRNKGNFPGRFSGRQFSNSRSEMNVSTLELGDSALYLCASSSQQGAPEAFFGQGTRLTVV.